These T cell receptor beta chains were read from a single sample in a study of cytomegalovirus exposure and HLA in healthy donors. The table came from immunoSEQ multiplex PCR; TCRdb's copy has only in-frame clones and leaves some out. The top ten clones hold around a sixth of a sample with 55,000 to 70,000 clones, about 63% of them seen once. Sequenced: PBMCs. The receptor set was obtained from a middle-aged man in good health and CMV-seropositive. Both conserved end residues are part of each CDR3. D genes are given only for firm matches. A row's size may be missing; if present it is once, few, many or a size class.

cdr3_aa	cdr3_nt	j_call	d_call	cdr3_length	v_call	clone_size
CASSLVFGTESTGELFF	TGTGCCAGCAGCTTAGTTTTTGGGACAGAGAGCACCGGGGAGCTGTTTTTT	TRBJ2-2	TRBD1	17	TRBV7-9	once
CASSWAGGGNEQYF	TGCGCCAGCAGCTGGGCGGGGGGTGGCAACGAGCAGTACTTC	TRBJ2-7	TRBD2	14	TRBV5-1	-
CATQRGDWKDYGYTF	TGTGCCACCCAACGCGGGGACTGGAAAGACTATGGCTACACCTTC	TRBJ1-2	-	15	TRBV6-1	-
CASPVLAGKATNEKLFF	TGCGCCAGCCCCGTATTGGCAGGAAAGGCAACTAATGAAAAACTGTTTTTT	TRBJ1-4	-	17	TRBV5-1	once
CASSLGGGGAQEQFF	TGCGCCAGCAGCTTGGGGGGCGGGGGGGCCCAAGAGCAGTTCTTC	TRBJ2-1	TRBD2	15	TRBV5-1	-
CAISNSRGYSGELFF	TGTGCCATCAGTAACTCCCGGGGGTACTCCGGGGAGCTGTTTTTT	TRBJ2-2	-	15	TRBV10-3	-
CASRPISGGGTEAFF	TGTGCCAGCAGACCTATCAGTGGGGGGGGCACTGAAGCTTTCTTT	TRBJ1-1	-	15	TRBV27	once
CASSPGSYGYTF	TGTGCCAGCAGCCCGGGATCTTATGGCTACACCTTC	TRBJ1-2	-	12	TRBV5-8	-
CASSYSERGEQFF	TGTGCCAGCAGTTACAGTGAACGGGGTGAGCAGTTCTTC	TRBJ2-1	-	13	TRBV6-6	medium-sized
CASSITGIDGEAFF	TGTGCCAGTAGTATTACAGGGATAGATGGTGAAGCTTTCTTT	TRBJ1-1	-	14	TRBV19	once
CASSSGLFYEQYF	TGTGCCAGCAGCTCGGGACTTTTCTACGAGCAGTACTTC	TRBJ2-7	-	13	TRBV7-8	-
CASSIATGVGSNQPQHF	TGTGCCAGTAGTATAGCTACAGGGGTGGGTAGCAATCAGCCCCAGCATTTT	TRBJ1-5	TRBD1	17	TRBV19	-
CASSLLGGRLRGLSYEQYF	TGTGCCAGCAGCCTCCTGGGAGGGCGCCTTAGGGGACTCTCCTACGAGCAGTACTTC	TRBJ2-7	TRBD2	19	TRBV7-9	few
CSVEVEGSYYGYTF	TGCAGCGTTGAAGTGGAGGGGTCATACTATGGCTACACCTTC	TRBJ1-2	-	14	TRBV29-1	-
CASRFSSDSYEQYF	TGTGCCAGTAGATTCTCTAGCGACTCCTACGAGCAGTACTTC	TRBJ2-7	-	14	TRBV19	-
CASSVGGTPSNYGYTF	TGTGCCAGCAGCGTAGGTGGGACACCTTCTAACTATGGCTACACCTTC	TRBJ1-2	-	16	TRBV9	-
CAWNGGVADTQYF	TGTGCCTGGAATGGGGGGGTGGCAGATACGCAGTATTTT	TRBJ2-3	TRBD2	13	TRBV30	-
CASSTFLQPQHF	TGTGCCAGTAGTACCTTCCTTCAGCCCCAGCATTTT	TRBJ1-5	-	12	TRBV19	few
CASSKTSGISTDTQYF	TGCGCCAGCAGCAAGACTAGCGGGATTAGCACAGATACGCAGTATTTT	TRBJ2-3	TRBD2	16	TRBV5-1	-
CASSLGTGSYEQYF	TGTGCCAGCAGCTTAGGTACAGGATCCTACGAGCAGTACTTC	TRBJ2-7	-	14	TRBV11-1	-
CASSEASGGSYNEQFF	TGTGCCAGCAGTGAGGCTAGCGGGGGGTCCTACAATGAGCAGTTCTTC	TRBJ2-1	TRBD2	16	TRBV2	-
CASSQIPDYPSYEQYF	TGTGCCAGCAGCCAGATTCCAGATTACCCCTCCTACGAGCAGTACTTC	TRBJ2-7	-	16	TRBV7-2	-
CASSGMASGQETQYF	TGTGCCAGCAGCGGGATGGCTAGCGGCCAAGAGACCCAGTACTTC	TRBJ2-5	TRBD2	15	TRBV9	-
CASSTRLVSEQFF	TGTGCCAGCAGTACCCGACTAGTTTCTGAGCAGTTCTTC	TRBJ2-1	-	13	TRBV27	once
CASSPRPQKQGLGGYTF	TGTGCCAGCAGCCCCCGGCCCCAGAAACAGGGATTAGGGGGCTACACCTTC	TRBJ1-2	-	17	TRBV7-8	-
CASSPDSRYGYTF	TGTGCCAGCAGCCCCGACAGTCGCTATGGCTACACCTTC	TRBJ1-2	-	13	TRBV7-9	-
CASSDWGLEDTEAFF	TGTGCCAGCAGTGACTGGGGCCTTGAGGACACTGAAGCTTTCTTT	TRBJ1-1	-	15	TRBV6-1	-
CASSSDSPNLIWGELFF	TGCGCCAGCAGCTCGGACAGTCCCAACCTGATCTGGGGGGAGCTGTTTTTT	TRBJ2-2	-	17	TRBV5-1	-
CASSYQTGVSTEAFF	TGTGCCAGCAGCTACCAAACCGGAGTGAGCACTGAAGCTTTCTTT	TRBJ1-1	-	15	TRBV5-4	-
CASSLGGESSPLHF	TGTGCCAGCAGCTTAGGGGGGGAAAGTTCACCCCTCCACTTT	TRBJ1-6	-	14	TRBV7-6	few
CASSDESKNTGELFF	TGTGCCAGCAGTGATGAGTCCAAGAACACCGGGGAGCTGTTTTTT	TRBJ2-2	-	15	TRBV2	-
CASSQAGGTTDTQYF	TGCGCCAGCAGCCAAGCGGGGGGGACGACGGATACGCAGTATTTT	TRBJ2-3	TRBD2	15	TRBV4-1	-
CATSRVHSGRSGNTIYF	TGTGCCACCAGCAGAGTCCATTCCGGGAGATCTGGAAACACCATATATTTT	TRBJ1-3	-	17	TRBV15	-
CASLERAGGFNGQFF	TGTGCCAGCCTGGAGCGAGCGGGAGGTTTCAATGGGCAGTTCTTC	TRBJ2-1	TRBD2	15	TRBV2	once
CASSSQGAYNSPLHF	TGTGCCAGCAGCTCTCAGGGGGCCTATAATTCACCCCTCCACTTT	TRBJ1-6	TRBD1	15	TRBV6-5	-
CASSLTGGKTDTQYF	TGCGCCAGCAGCTTGACAGGGGGTAAGACAGATACGCAGTATTTT	TRBJ2-3	TRBD1	15	TRBV5-1	-
CASSSFPTDTQYF	TGTGCCAGCAGCTCCTTCCCCACAGATACGCAGTATTTT	TRBJ2-3	-	13	TRBV11-3	-
CASSKGLAGGSSYNEQFF	TGTGCCAGCAGTAAAGGACTAGCGGGAGGATCCTCCTACAATGAGCAGTTCTTC	TRBJ2-1	TRBD2	18	TRBV6-1	-
CASSLRGGTEAFF	TGCGCCAGCAGCTTACGGGGGGGGACTGAAGCTTTCTTT	TRBJ1-1	-	13	TRBV5-1	-
CASSVRNTGELFF	TGTGCCAGCAGCGTGAGAAACACCGGGGAGCTGTTTTTT	TRBJ2-2	-	13	TRBV9	-